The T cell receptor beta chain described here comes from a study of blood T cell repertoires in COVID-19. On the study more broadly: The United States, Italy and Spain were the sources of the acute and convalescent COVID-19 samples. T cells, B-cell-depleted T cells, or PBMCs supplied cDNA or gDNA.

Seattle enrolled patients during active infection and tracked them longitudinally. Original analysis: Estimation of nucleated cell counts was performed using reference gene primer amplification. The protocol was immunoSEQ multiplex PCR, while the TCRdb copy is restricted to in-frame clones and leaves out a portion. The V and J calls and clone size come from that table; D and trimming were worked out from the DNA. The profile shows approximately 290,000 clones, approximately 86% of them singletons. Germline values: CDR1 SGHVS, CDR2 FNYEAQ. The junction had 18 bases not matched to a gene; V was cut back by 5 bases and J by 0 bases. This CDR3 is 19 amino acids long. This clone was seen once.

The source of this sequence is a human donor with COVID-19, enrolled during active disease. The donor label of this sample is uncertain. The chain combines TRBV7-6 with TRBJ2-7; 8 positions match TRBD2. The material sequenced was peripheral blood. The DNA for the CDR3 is TGTGCCAGCAGCCTATTGATTACTAGCGGCCGATACAGCTCCTACGAGCAGTACTTC. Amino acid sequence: CASSLLITSGRYSSYEQYF.